A single sample gave rise to the 15 T cell receptor beta chains below, sequenced in a study of cytomegalovirus exposure and HLA in healthy donors. The PCR contained 60 Vbeta and 13 Jbeta primers. Clones were sequenced by immunoSEQ multiplex PCR, and TCRdb holds only the in-frame ones, with some missing. The listing contains over 80,000 clones. The material sequenced was PBMCs. Source of these receptors: a girl aged 5 to 17 in good health and CMV-seropositive.

The V call is TRBV7-9, the J call TRBJ1-1, with D unresolved. The CDR3 is 13 residues long. Germline CDR1 reads SEHNR; CDR2 reads FQNEAQ (reference sequence). The V gene lost 3 bases and the J gene lost 1 base, with 6 bases spanning the gap. DNA of the CDR3: TGTGCCAGCAGCTTGCAGGAGAACACTGAAGCTTTCTTT. It specifies CASSLQENTEAFF.

The chain employs TRBV2 and TRBJ2-2; maybe TRBD2 (5 bases). Trimming pared 8 bases from V and 6 bases from J, leaving 19 bases between. Germline V gives CDR1 SNHLY, CDR2 FYNNEI. This CDR3 spans 15 amino acids. The CDR3 sequence is CASSISRGFAGELFF. CDR3 DNA: TGTGCCAGCTCCATCTCCCGCGGGTTCGCCGGGGAGCTGTTTTTT.

V usage is TRBV4-1 and J usage is TRBJ1-1; TRBD1 matches at 8 bases. The CDR3 spans 15 residues. V lost 3 bases and J lost 2; bases outside the gene matches: 5. Germline assignment: CDR1 MGHRA and CDR2 YSYEKL. The CDR3: CASSHVGQGNTEAFF. CDR3 in DNA: TGCGCCAGCAGCCATGTTGGACAGGGAAACACTGAAGCTTTCTTT.

V gene TRBV7-3 combines with J gene TRBJ2-2; 7 nucleotides align to TRBD2. The CDR3 runs 15 residues. Germline loops: CDR1 SGHTA, CDR2 FQGTGA. V lost 0 bases and J lost 4; bases outside the gene matches: 2. As DNA, the CDR3 is TGTGCCAGCAGCTTAACAGGGGAGGGCACCGGGGAGCTGTTTTTT. Translation gives CASSLTGEGTGELFF. Full variable domain (remainder filled in from reference TRBV7-3 and TRBJ2-2): GAGVSQTPSNKVTEKGKYVELRCDPISGHTALYWYRQSLGQGPEFLIYFQGTGAADDSGLPNDRFFAVRPEGSVSTLKIQRTERGDSAVYLCASSLTGEGTGELFFGEGSRLTVL.

V is TRBV25-1 and J is TRBJ2-5; TRBD1 might be the D (5 bases). CDR3 size: 14 residues. The V and J ends lost 5 bases and 0 bases respectively, with 10 bases between them. CDR1 is MGHDK, CDR2 SYGVNS, per germline. The CDR3 sequence is CASSPTEYQETQYF. CDR3 in DNA: TGTGCCAGCAGTCCGACAGAGTACCAAGAGACCCAGTACTTC. The full variable domain, with the rest looked up from reference TRBV25-1 and TRBJ2-5, is EADIYQTPRYLVIGTGKKITLECSQTMGHDKMYWYQQDPGMELHLIHYSYGVNSTEKGDLSSESTVSRIRTEHFPLTLESARPSHTSQYLCASSPTEYQETQYFGPGTRLLVL.

This rearrangement joins TRBV7-8 to TRBJ2-3; tentatively, D is TRBD1 (6 bases). The germline CDR1 and CDR2 sequences are SGHVS and FQNEAQ. The CDR3 sequence is 16 residues long. V gave up 4 bases and J gave up 0 bases, with 14 bases separating them. This CDR3 reads CASSWRTALSTDTQYF. The CDR3 bases are TGTGCCAGCAGCTGGAGGACAGCCTTAAGCACAGATACGCAGTATTTT.

The chain links TRBV6-5 to TRBJ2-7; possibly TRBD1 for D (7 bases). V dropped 2 bases and J dropped 4 bases, with 12 bases sitting between them. This CDR3 has 14 amino acids. CDR1 is MNHEY, CDR2 SVGAGI, per germline. The CDR3 DNA reads TGTGCCAGCAGTTACGGGGCAGGGGGGTACGAGCAGTACTTC. It encodes CASSYGAGGYEQYF.

The chain links TRBV7-2 to TRBJ2-5, with TRBD2 identical over 8 bases. Trimming removed 0 bases from V and 7 bases from J; junction bases left unmatched: 13. Looked up from germline, CDR1 is SGHTA and CDR2 is FQGNSA. The CDR3 totals 17 residues. The CDR3 is CASSLARRGGPSGTQYF. CDR3 bases: TGTGCCAGCAGCTTAGCTCGTCGGGGGGGGCCGAGCGGGACCCAGTACTTC. Together with reference TRBV7-2 and TRBJ2-5, the CDR3 gives the full variable domain: GAGVSQSPSNKVTEKGKDVELRCDPISGHTALYWYRQSLGQGLEFLIYFQGNSAPDKSGLPSDRFSAERTGGSVSTLTIQRTQQEDSAVYLCASSLARRGGPSGTQYFGPGTRLLVL.

The chain employs TRBV21-1 and TRBJ1-2; the D segment call TRBD1 is taken from the table without a DNA check. TRBV21-1 is listed as a pseudogene. This CDR3 spans 13 amino acids. CDR3 in DNA: TGTGCCAGCAGCAACCTGACAAGGCATGGCTACACCTTC. Protein: CASSNLTRHGYTF.

This rearrangement joins TRBV6-5 to TRBJ1-2, with no clear D. Between the trimmed V and J ends, which lost 5 bases and 7 bases, there was a span of 20 bases. This CDR3 has 15 residues. The germline gives CDR1 MNHEY, CDR2 SVGAGI. CDR3 nucleotide sequence: TGTGCCAGCAGTCCCGAAGGCGGAGGCGGCATTGGCTACACCTTC. The encoded protein is CASSPEGGGGIGYTF.

V gene TRBV6-5 combines with J gene TRBJ1-3; D unresolved. The CDR3 is 14 residues long. Germline assignment: CDR1 MNHEY and CDR2 SVGAGI. Trimming removed 6 bases from V and 4 bases from J, with 13 bases in between. CDR3 in DNA: TGTGCCAGCAGCCGGTCGGAGTCAGGAAACACCATATATTTT. Its protein product is CASSRSESGNTIYF.

The rearrangement links TRBV19 to TRBJ1-2, with D unresolved. V lost 1 base, J lost 3 bases, and 12 bases lay in between. The CDR3 length is 15 residues. Germline CDR1 LNHDA, CDR2 SQIVND (reference sequence). CDR3 nucleotides: TGTGCCAGTAGTATAGGGTCCGGAGGGTACTATGGCTACACCTTC. As protein: CASSIGSGGYYGYTF.

The chain employs TRBV6-5 and TRBJ1-1; 9 bases line up with TRBD1. This CDR3 has 14 residues. Losses at the gene ends were 6 bases for V and 4 bases for J; bases not matched to a gene: 6. Per the germline V gene, CDR1 is MNHEY and CDR2 is SVGAGI. CDR3 DNA: TGTGCCAGCAGACTCGACAGGGGGGTCACTGAAGCTTTCTTT. Protein sequence: CASRLDRGVTEAFF.

The rearrangement links TRBV18 to TRBJ1-5; 8 positions match TRBD1. Germline trimming cut 3 bases from V and 6 bases from J; bases unmatched to any gene: 10. The CDR3 has 16 amino acids. Germline CDR1 KGHSH, CDR2 LQKENI. In DNA form, the CDR3 reads TGTGCCAGCTCACCGGAGGGACAGGTAGATGGTCAGCCCCAGCATTTT. Residues: CASSPEGQVDGQPQHF.

V and J are TRBV4-2 and TRBJ2-3, with a possible D match to TRBD1 (6 bases). The CDR3 extends over 16 amino acids. Germline V CDR1 and CDR2: LGHNA, YNFKEQ. V gave up 1 base and J gave up 2 bases, with 13 bases separating them. DNA of the CDR3: TGTGCCAGCAGCCAAGGCGCCAGGGGTATCACAGATACGCAGTATTTT. Protein: CASSQGARGITDTQYF.